The 14 T cell receptor beta chains below all came from one sample that was sequenced in a study of cytomegalovirus exposure and HLA in healthy donors. 60 Vbeta and 13 Jbeta primers were used in PCR. Repertoires were generated with immunoSEQ multiplex PCR, while TCRdb's copy carries only in-frame clones and drops some. The listing contains around 40,000 clones. Sequenced input: PBMCs. Receptors were obtained from a man aged 25 to 40 in good health and CMV-seronegative.

The chain has TRBV6-5 and TRBJ1-2; 10 bases map to TRBD1. Germline CDR1 is MNHEY and CDR2 is SVGAGI. With 6 bases clipped from V and 4 bases from J, the junction kept 8 bases outside the gene matches. The CDR3 covers 15 residues. In nucleotides, the CDR3 is TGTGCCAGCAGCTCCGACAGGGGGCGCGGCTATGGCTACACCTTC. Its translation is CASSSDRGRGYGYTF.

The J gene is TRBJ1-3, the V gene TRBV30; 9 bases line up with TRBD1. Germline lookup yields CDR1 GTSNPN and CDR2 SVGIG (reference sequence). The J segment lost 1 base and the V segment lost 7 bases, leaving 2 bases of the junction unmatched. This CDR3 is 13 amino acids long. In DNA, the CDR3 is TGTGCCTCTGACAGGGGGTCTGGAAACACCATATATTTT. Protein: CASDRGSGNTIYF.

The chain combines TRBV7-9 with TRBJ2-2; possibly TRBD1 for D (6 bases). This CDR3 is built from 16 residues. Trimming removed 6 bases at V and 5 bases at J, with 19 bases between. Germline-derived CDR1 and CDR2 are SEHNR and FQNEAQ (reference sequence). CDR3 residues: CASSSRRGRTTGELFF. The CDR3 DNA reads as TGTGCCAGCAGTTCACGCAGGGGAAGAACGACCGGGGAGCTGTTTTTT.

The chain carries TRBV10-3 and TRBJ2-1; possibly TRBD2 for D (7 bases). This CDR3 is 17 amino acids long. Germline CDR1 ENHRY, CDR2 SYGVKD. V was shortened by 8 bases and J by 1 base, with 21 bases between the two germline ends. In nucleotides, the CDR3 is TGTGCCATCGCGGGGGCGGTAGGGCGGGAGTCCTACAATGAGCAGTTCTTC. Protein sequence: CAIAGAVGRESYNEQFF.

The rearrangement uses TRBV5-1 and TRBJ2-5; TRBD1 might be the D (5 bases). Germline CDR1 reads SGHRS; CDR2 reads YFSETQ. CDR3 length: 13 amino acids. V gave up 0 bases and J gave up 6 bases, with 9 bases separating them. The CDR3 DNA reads TGCGCCAGCAGCTTGGAGGGGATGAAGACCCAGTACTTC. Its translation is CASSLEGMKTQYF.

The J gene is TRBJ2-1, the V gene TRBV29-1, with 8 bases matching TRBD2. Germline assignment: CDR1 SQVTM and CDR2 ANQGSEA. V lost 8 bases, J lost 7 bases, and 7 bases stayed unmatched. The CDR3 covers 12 residues. CDR3 nucleotide sequence: TGCAGCCCTTGGACTAGCTTTAATGAGCAGTTCTTC. Translated, it gives CSPWTSFNEQFF.

This rearrangement joins TRBV19 to TRBJ2-2; tentative D call: TRBD1 (6 bases). Trimming shortened V by 9 bases and J by 3 bases, and 20 bases separated the two germline ends. The CDR3 is 16 amino acids. Germline loops: CDR1 LNHDA, CDR2 SQIVND (reference sequence). CDR3 nucleotides: TGTGCCAGCCGCCTAGGCAGGGGTCGGCACACCGGGGAGCTGTTTTTT. This gives the protein CASRLGRGRHTGELFF. Complete variable domain (other parts from reference TRBV19 and TRBJ2-2): DGGITQSPKYLFRKEGQNVTLSCEQNLNHDAMYWYRQDPGQGLRLIYYSQIVNDFQKGDIAEGYSVSREKKESFPLTVTSAQKNPTAFYLCASRLGRGRHTGELFFGEGSRLTVL.

The chain couples TRBV2 to TRBJ2-5, with a tentative D call TRBD1 (6 bases). This CDR3 has 15 amino acids. The germline V and J ends were trimmed by 6 bases and 2 bases, with 16 bases remaining between them. Germline lookup yields CDR1 SNHLY and CDR2 FYNNEI. CDR3 sequence reads: CASRDRRTDQETQYF. CDR3 coding DNA: TGTGCCAGCAGGGATAGACGGACAGATCAAGAGACCCAGTACTTC. The full variable domain, with the rest looked up from reference TRBV2 and TRBJ2-5, is EPEVTQTPSHQVTQMGQEVILRCVPISNHLYFYWYRQILGQKVEFLVSFYNNEISEKSEIFDDQFSVERPDGSNFTLKIRSTKLEDSAMYFCASRDRRTDQETQYFGPGTRLLVL.

The chain is built from TRBV4-2 and TRBJ2-7; 14 bases match TRBD2. V shed 4 bases, J shed 3 bases, and the junction held 5 bases outside the gene matches. The CDR3 is made up of 16 amino acids. Germline assignment: CDR1 LGHNA and CDR2 YNFKEQ. CDR3 sequence reads: CASSPGLAGVVYEQYF. CDR3 DNA: TGTGCCAGCAGCCCGGGACTAGCGGGAGTTGTCTACGAGCAGTACTTC.

This rearrangement joins TRBV5-1 to TRBJ1-1, with a tentative D call TRBD1 (5 bases). CDR3 length equals 16 residues. The V gene lost 4 bases and the J gene lost 5 bases, with 21 bases spanning the gap. Germline V gives CDR1 SGHRS, CDR2 YFSETQ. The CDR3, as DNA: TGCGCCAGCAGCACCGACGCGGGGGGGTTGGGGACTGAAGCTTTCTTT. Its protein product is CASSTDAGGLGTEAFF. The full variable domain, in which reference TRBV5-1 and TRBJ1-1 provide the parts outside the CDR3, is KAGVTQTPRYLIKTRGQQVTLSCSPISGHRSVSWYQQTPGQGLQFLFEYFSETQRNKGNFPGRFSGRQFSNSRSEMNVSTLELGDSALYLCASSTDAGGLGTEAFFGQGTRLTVV.

The chain uses TRBV6-6 and TRBJ1-1; a possible D gene is TRBD1 (5 bases). The CDR3 sequence is 14 residues long. V lost 6 bases and J lost 1, with 12 bases in between. Per germline, CDR1 MNHNY and CDR2 SVGAGI (reference sequence). The CDR3 loop reads CASSRDFTNTEAFF. CDR3 bases: TGTGCCAGCAGCCGGGACTTCACGAACACTGAAGCTTTCTTT.

The chain combines TRBV6-1 with TRBJ2-7; 10 nucleotides agree with TRBD1. Per the germline V gene, CDR1 is MNHNS and CDR2 is SASEGT. This CDR3 is 15 amino acids long. The V gene end was trimmed by 1 base and the J gene end by 6 bases; junction bases not matched to a gene: 6. CDR3 sequence: CASSEEETGGSEQYF. CDR3 nucleotides: TGTGCCAGCAGTGAAGAGGAGACAGGGGGCTCCGAGCAGTACTTC.

For the CDR3, the DNA is TGTGCTAGTGGTTTCGGGGGGCCCGGGGAGCTGTTTTTT. Translated: CASGFGGPGELFF. This chain links TRBV12-5 with TRBJ2-2; weak D call: TRBD2 (7 bases). This CDR3 is 13 amino acids long. Trimming removed 3 bases from V and 6 bases from J, with 8 bases in between. Germline V gene sequence: CDR1 LGHNT, CDR2 FRNRAP.

The rearrangement joins TRBV5-6 to TRBJ2-1; 10 nucleotides agree with TRBD1. CDR3 size: 18 residues. The J segment lost 0 bases and the V segment lost 4 bases, leaving 10 bases of the junction unmatched. Germline V lookup: CDR1 SGHDT, CDR2 YYEEEE. DNA of the CDR3: TGTGCCAGCAGCCGGGACAGGGGAGGTAGGAGCTCCTACAATGAGCAGTTCTTC. Its protein product is CASSRDRGGRSSYNEQFF.